Below, one TCR beta chain is given with its context. The CDR3 spans 14 residues. V lost 5 bases and J 0 bases, leaving 8 bases between the germline ends. CDR1 and CDR2 from the germline V gene are SEHNR and FQNEAQ (reference sequence). The sample originates from a study of blood T cell repertoires in COVID-19. In the study overall: The United States, Italy and Spain supplied acute and convalescent COVID-19 samples. Sample material is recorded as cDNA or gDNA derived from T cells, B-cell-depleted T cells, or PBMCs.

Per the authors' pipeline: Nucleated cell number was recorded as an estimate derived from reference gene primer amplification. Using immunoSEQ multiplex PCR, the repertoire was profiled, and TCRdb retains in-frame clones only, with some absent. V, J and clone size reflect that table, while D and trimming were determined from the DNA. Here the sample spans roughly 200,000 clones, 87% being singletons. The V gene is TRBV7-9, the J gene TRBJ1-3; D is perhaps TRBD1 (5 bases). This receptor was taken from a woman between 18 and 29 years old who had recovered from COVID-19. Sequencing was performed on peripheral blood. In DNA form, the CDR3 reads TGTGCCAGCAGCGGGGCCTTCTCTGGAAACACCATATATTTT. It translates to CASSGAFSGNTIYF. The entire variable domain, with the rest obtained from reference TRBV7-9 and TRBJ1-3, is as follows: DTGVSQNPRHKITKRGQNVTFRCDPISEHNRLYWYRQTLGQGPEFLTYFQNEAQLEKSRLLSDRFSAERPKGSFSTLEIQRTEQGDSAMYLCASSGAFSGNTIYFGEGSWLTVV.